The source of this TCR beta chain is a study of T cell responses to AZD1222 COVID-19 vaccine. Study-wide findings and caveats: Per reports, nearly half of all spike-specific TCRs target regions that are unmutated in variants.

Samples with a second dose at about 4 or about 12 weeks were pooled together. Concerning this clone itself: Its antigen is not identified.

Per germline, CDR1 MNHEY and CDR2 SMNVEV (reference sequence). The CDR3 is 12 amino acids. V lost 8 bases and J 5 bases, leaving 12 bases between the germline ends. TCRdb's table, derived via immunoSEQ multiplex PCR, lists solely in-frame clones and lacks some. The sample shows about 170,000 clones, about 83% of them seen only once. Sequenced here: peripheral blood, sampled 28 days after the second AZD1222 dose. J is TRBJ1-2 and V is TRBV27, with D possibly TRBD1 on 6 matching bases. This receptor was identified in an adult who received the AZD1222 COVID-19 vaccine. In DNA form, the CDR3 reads TGTGCCAGCGCGGACAGTACGTATGGCTACACCTTC. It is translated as CASADSTYGYTF.